This T cell receptor (beta chain) originates from a study of blood T cells in healthy people across ages. The wider study: The template switching approach captured approximately one barcoded beta molecule for every two T cells. Whole-study findings and limits: The long-lived group displayed more naive CD4+ cells, plus higher diversity, than the aged donors did. Unknown CMV status may confound age-related changes in expanded clones.

This clonotype was seen only a few times. The antigen is not known. The CDR3 length is 16 residues. V was trimmed by 1 base and J by 4 bases, leaving 15 bases between them. The germline V gene encodes CDR1 SGHRS and CDR2 YFSETQ. A J-beta primer mix and a sample-barcoded 5' primer were used in a second PCR of roughly 7 to 12 cycles. Each CDR3 protein gets one entry after TCRdb re-called the 5' RACE reads with MiXCR. The sample records about 1.5 million distinct CDR3 sequences, around 39% being singletons. The V and J genes are TRBV5-1 and TRBJ2-1, with a weak D call TRBD1 (5 bases). The sequence was collected from a woman younger than 30 in good health. Sequenced sample: blood. The CDR3 region has the DNA TGCGCCAGCAGCTTGTTGTCAGGGTTAGGGTACAATGAGCAGTTCTTC. It translates to CASSLLSGLGYNEQFF. Supplemented by reference TRBV5-1 and TRBJ2-1, the full variable domain reads KAGVTQTPRYLIKTRGQQVTLSCSPISGHRSVSWYQQTPGQGLQFLFEYFSETQRNKGNFPGRFSGRQFSNSRSEMNVSTLELGDSALYLCASSLLSGLGYNEQFFGPGTRLTVL.